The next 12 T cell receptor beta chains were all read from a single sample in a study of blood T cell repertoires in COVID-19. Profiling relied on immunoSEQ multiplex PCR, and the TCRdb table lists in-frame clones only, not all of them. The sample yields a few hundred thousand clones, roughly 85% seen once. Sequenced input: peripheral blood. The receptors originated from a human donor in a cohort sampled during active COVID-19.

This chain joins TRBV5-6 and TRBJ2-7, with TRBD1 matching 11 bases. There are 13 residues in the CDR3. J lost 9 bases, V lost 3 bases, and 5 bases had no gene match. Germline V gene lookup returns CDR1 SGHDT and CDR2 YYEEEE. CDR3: CASSSGQGDRQYF. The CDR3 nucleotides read TGTGCCAGCAGCTCGGGACAGGGGGATCGGCAGTACTTC.

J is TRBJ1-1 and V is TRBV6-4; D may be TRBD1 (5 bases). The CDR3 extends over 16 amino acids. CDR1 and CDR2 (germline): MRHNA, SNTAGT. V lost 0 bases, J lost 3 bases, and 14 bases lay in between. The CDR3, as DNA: TGTGCCAGCAGTGACTCGCCCATCAAGGGGCACACTGAAGCTTTCTTT. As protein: CASSDSPIKGHTEAFF.

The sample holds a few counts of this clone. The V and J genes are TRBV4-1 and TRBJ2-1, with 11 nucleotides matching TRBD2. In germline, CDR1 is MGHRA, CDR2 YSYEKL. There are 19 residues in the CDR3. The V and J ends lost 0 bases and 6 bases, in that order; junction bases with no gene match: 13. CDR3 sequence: CASSQDPIISGGVGNEQFF. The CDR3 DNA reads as TGCGCCAGCAGCCAAGATCCTATTATTAGCGGGGGGGTCGGCAATGAGCAGTTCTTC.

CDR3 sequence: CASSVGVSAYNEQFF. The DNA for the CDR3 is TGTGCCAGCAGCGTAGGGGTTAGCGCTTACAATGAGCAGTTCTTC. This chain connects TRBV9 to TRBJ2-1; weak D call: TRBD2 (5 bases). This CDR3 is 15 amino acids long. Deletions cut 0 bases from V and 4 bases from J, with 11 bases between. Germline V gives CDR1 SGDLS, CDR2 YYNGEE.

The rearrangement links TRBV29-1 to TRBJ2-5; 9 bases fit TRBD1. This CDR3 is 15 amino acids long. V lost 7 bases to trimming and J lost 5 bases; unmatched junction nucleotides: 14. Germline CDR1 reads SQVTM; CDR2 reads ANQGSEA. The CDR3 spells CSGGRGTGRRETQYF. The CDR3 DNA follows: TGCAGCGGTGGACGGGGGACAGGGAGGAGGGAGACCCAGTACTTC. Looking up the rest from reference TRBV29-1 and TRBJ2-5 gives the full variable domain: SAVISQKPSRDICQRGTSLTIQCQVDSQVTMMFWYRQQPGQSLTLIATANQGSEATYESGFVIDKFPISRPNLTFSTLTVSNMSPEDSSIYLCSGGRGTGRRETQYFGPGTRLLVL.

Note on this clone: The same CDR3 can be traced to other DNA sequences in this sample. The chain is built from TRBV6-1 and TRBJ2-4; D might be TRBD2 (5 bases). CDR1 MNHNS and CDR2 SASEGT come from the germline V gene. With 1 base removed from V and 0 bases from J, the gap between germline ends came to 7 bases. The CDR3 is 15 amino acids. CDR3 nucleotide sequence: TGTGCCAGCAGTGAAGGCGGGTTAGCCAAAAACATTCAGTACTTC. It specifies CASSEGGLAKNIQYF.

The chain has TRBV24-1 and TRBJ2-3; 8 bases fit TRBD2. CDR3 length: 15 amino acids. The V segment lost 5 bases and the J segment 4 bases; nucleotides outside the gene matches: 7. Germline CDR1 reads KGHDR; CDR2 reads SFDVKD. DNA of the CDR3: TGTGCCACCAGTGGTGGTAGCGGGGCGGCAGATACGCAGTATTTT. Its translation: CATSGGSGAADTQYF.

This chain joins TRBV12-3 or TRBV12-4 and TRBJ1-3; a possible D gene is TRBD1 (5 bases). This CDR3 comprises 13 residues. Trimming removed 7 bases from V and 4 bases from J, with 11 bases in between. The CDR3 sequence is CASTPGWGNTIYF. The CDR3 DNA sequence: TGTGCCAGCACCCCAGGGTGGGGAAACACCATATATTTT.

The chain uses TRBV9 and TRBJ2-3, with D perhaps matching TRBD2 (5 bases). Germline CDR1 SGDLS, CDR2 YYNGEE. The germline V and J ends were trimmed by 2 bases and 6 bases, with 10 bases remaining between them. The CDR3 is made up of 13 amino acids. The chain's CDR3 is CASSVKAADTQYF. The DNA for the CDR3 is TGTGCCAGCAGCGTCAAAGCGGCGGATACGCAGTATTTT.

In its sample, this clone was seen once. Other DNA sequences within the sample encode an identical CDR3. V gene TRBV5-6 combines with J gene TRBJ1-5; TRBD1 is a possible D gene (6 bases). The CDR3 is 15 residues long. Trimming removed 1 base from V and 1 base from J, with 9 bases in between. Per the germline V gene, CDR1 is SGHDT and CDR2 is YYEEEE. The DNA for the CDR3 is TGTGCCAGCAGCTTGAGGACAGTCAGCAATCAGCCCCAGCATTTT. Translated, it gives CASSLRTVSNQPQHF.

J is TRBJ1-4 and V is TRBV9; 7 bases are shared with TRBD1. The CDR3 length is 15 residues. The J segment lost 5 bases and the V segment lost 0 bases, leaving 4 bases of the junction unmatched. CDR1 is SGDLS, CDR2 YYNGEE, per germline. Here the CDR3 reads CASSVAGGWNEKLFF. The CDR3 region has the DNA TGTGCCAGCAGCGTAGCAGGGGGGTGGAATGAAAAACTGTTTTTT.

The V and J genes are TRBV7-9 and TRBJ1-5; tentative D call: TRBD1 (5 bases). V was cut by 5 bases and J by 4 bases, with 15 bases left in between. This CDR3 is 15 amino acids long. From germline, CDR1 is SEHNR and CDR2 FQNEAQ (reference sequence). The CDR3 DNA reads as TGTGCCAGCAGCCAACAGGAGGGCCCAAATCAGCCCCAGCATTTT. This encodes CASSQQEGPNQPQHF.